This T cell receptor (beta chain) was captured in a study of T cell responses to AZD1222 COVID-19 vaccine. Whole-study findings and limits: An increase in Spike-specific TCR breadth and depth was observed after two AZD1222 doses.

Clones were read by immunoSEQ multiplex PCR, and TCRdb kept only the in-frame ones, dropping some. The sample contains 150,000 to 160,000 clones, about 88% of which appear only once. As concerns this clone: The antigen is not known.

The receptor's source is an adult in good health. Sample: peripheral blood, taken on day 0 of AZD1222 vaccination.

This CDR3 is CASSYKREGYEQYF. CDR3 sequence (DNA): TGTGCCAGCAGTTACAAGCGGGAGGGCTACGAGCAGTACTTC. This chain joins TRBV6-6 and TRBJ2-7, with 10 bases aligning to TRBD2. Losses at the gene ends were 2 bases for V and 3 bases for J; bases not matched to a gene: 1. There are 14 residues in the CDR3. Germline V CDR1 and CDR2: MNHNY, SVGAGI (reference sequence).